This record looks at one T cell receptor beta chain sequence and its context. CDR3 length: 16 amino acids. Germline V gene sequence: CDR1 PRHDT, CDR2 FYEKMQ (reference sequence). Trimming removed 1 base from V and 2 bases from J, with 14 bases in between. The entry originates in a study of blood T cell repertoires in COVID-19. Study-wide background: COVID-19 samples collected from the United States, Italy and Spain covered acute and convalescent phases.

Enrolled through a virtual design, the participants were between roughly 18 and 90 years of age and came from under 30 US areas. Recovery meant two consecutive negative NP/OP PCR tests, professional clearance, or resolved symptoms. Original handling: Amplification with reference gene primers provided the estimates of nucleated cell counts. Sequencing used immunoSEQ multiplex PCR; TCRdb keeps in-frame clones, though not all of them. V, J and clone size reflect that table, while D and trimming were determined from the DNA. The table records almost 200,000 clones, 89% of them present only once. This TCR was sampled from a woman aged 18-29 years who had recovered from COVID-19. The gene calls are TRBV13 and TRBJ2-5, with no clear D. Material: PBMCs or T cells enriched from blood (not recorded which). The CDR3 is CASSLDRSARQETQYF. In DNA form, the CDR3 reads TGTGCCAGCAGCTTAGATCGTAGTGCCCGGCAAGAGACCCAGTACTTC.